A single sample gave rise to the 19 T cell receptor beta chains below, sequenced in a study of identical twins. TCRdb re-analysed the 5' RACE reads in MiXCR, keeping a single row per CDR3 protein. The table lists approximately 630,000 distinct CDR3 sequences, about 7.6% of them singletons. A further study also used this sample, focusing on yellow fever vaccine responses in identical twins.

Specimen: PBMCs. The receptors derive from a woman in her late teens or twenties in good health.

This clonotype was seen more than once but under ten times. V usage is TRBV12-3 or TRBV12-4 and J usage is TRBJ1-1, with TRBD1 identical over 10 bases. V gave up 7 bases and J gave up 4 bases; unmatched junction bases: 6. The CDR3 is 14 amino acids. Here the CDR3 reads CASTQTGGGTEAFF. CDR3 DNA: TGTGCCAGCACCCAGACAGGGGGCGGCACTGAAGCTTTCTTT.

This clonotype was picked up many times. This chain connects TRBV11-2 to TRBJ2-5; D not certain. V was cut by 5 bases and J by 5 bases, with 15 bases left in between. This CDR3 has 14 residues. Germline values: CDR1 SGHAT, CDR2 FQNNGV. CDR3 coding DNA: TGTGCCAGCAGCACCGGAGTGATGTATGAGACCCAGTACTTC. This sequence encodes CASSTGVMYETQYF.

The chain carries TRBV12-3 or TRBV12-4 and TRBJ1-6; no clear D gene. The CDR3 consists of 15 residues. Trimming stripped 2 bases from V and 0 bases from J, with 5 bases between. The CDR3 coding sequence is TGTGCCAGCAGTTTAAGGTTCTCCTATAATTCACCCCTCCACTTT. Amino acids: CASSLRFSYNSPLHF.

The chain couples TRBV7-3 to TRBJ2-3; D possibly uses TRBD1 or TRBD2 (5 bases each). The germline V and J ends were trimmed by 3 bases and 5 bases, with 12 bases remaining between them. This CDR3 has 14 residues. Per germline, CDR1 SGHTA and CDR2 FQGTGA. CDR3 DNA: TGTGCCAGCAGCTTTAGAGGGGATCTAGATACGCAGTATTTT. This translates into CASSFRGDLDTQYF.

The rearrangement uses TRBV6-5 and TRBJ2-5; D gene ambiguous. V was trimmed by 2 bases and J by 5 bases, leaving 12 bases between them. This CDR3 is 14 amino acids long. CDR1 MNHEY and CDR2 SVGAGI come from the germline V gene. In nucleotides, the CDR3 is TGTGCCAGCAGTTACCACCTAGTAGGGGAGACCCAGTACTTC. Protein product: CASSYHLVGETQYF.

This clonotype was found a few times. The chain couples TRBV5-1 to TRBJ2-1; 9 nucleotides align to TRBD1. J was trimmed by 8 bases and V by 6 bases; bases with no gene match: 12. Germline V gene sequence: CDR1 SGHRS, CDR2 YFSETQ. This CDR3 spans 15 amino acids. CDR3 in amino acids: CASKNPGTGRDEQFF. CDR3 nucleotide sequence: TGCGCCAGCAAAAACCCAGGGACAGGGAGGGATGAGCAGTTCTTC.

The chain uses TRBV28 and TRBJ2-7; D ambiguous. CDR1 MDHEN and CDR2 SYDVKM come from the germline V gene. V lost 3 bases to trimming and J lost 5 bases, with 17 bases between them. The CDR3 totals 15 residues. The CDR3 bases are TGTGCCAGCAGTTTTTCTTTCGGCCTGTCGAACGAGCAGTACTTC. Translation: CASSFSFGLSNEQYF. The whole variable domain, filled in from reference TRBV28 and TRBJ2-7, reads DVKVTQSSRYLVKRTGEKVFLECVQDMDHENMFWYRQDPGLGLRLIYFSYDVKMKEKGDIPEGYSVSREKKERFSLILESASTNQTSMYLCASSFSFGLSNEQYFGPGTRLTVT.

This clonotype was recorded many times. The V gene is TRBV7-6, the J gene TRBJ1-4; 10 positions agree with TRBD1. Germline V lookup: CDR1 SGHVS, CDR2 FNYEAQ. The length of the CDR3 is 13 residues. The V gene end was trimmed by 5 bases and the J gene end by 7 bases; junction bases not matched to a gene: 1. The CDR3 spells CASSDRGPEKLFF. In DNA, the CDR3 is TGTGCCAGCAGCGACAGGGGGCCTGAAAAACTGTTTTTT.

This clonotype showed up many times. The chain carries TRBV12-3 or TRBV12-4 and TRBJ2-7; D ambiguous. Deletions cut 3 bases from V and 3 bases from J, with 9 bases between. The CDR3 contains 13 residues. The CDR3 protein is CASSFKGIYEQYF. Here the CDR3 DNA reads TGTGCCAGCAGTTTCAAGGGTATCTACGAGCAGTACTTC.

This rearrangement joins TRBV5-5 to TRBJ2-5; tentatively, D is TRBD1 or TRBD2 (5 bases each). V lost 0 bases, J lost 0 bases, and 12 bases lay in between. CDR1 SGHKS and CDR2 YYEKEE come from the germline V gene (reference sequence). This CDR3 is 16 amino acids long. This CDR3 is CASSLVRGGYQETQYF. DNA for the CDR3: TGTGCCAGCAGCTTGGTGAGGGGCGGATACCAAGAGACCCAGTACTTC.

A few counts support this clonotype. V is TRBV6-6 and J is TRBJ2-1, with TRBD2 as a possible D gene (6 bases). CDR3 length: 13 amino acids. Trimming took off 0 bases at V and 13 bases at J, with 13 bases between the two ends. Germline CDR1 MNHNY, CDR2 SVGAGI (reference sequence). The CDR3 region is CASSYSPPAGQFF. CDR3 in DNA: TGTGCCAGCAGTTACTCACCCCCCGCGGGACAGTTCTTC.

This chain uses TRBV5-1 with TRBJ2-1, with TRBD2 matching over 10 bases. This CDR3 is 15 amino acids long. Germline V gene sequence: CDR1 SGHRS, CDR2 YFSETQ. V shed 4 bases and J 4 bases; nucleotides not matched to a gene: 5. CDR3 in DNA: TGCGCCAGCAGCCCGGTTAGCGGGGGGTACAATGAGCAGTTCTTC. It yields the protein CASSPVSGGYNEQFF.

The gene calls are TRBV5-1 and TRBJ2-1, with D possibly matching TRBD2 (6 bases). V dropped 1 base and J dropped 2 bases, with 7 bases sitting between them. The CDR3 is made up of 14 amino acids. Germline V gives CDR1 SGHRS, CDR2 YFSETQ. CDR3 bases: TGCGCCAGCAGCTTGAAGCGGGCCTACAATGAGCAGTTCTTC. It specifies CASSLKRAYNEQFF.

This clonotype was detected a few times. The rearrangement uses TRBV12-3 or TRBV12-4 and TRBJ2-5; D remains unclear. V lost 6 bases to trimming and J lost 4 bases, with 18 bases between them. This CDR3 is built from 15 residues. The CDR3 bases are TGTGCCAGCAGCTATCGACCGTACGATGGAGAGACCCAGTACTTC. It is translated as CASSYRPYDGETQYF.

CDR3 protein: CASSTTGSYGEQFF. CDR3 sequence (DNA): TGTGCCAGCAGCACTACCGGGAGCTACGGTGAGCAGTTCTTC. The genes are TRBV7-2 and TRBJ2-1; D perhaps matches TRBD2 (6 bases). V lost 5 bases and J lost 9, with 17 bases in between. The germline V gene has CDR1 SGHTA and CDR2 FQGNSA. The CDR3 has 14 residues.

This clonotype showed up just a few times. The CDR3 bases are TGTGCCAGCAGTCCGTGGGGAACTACGAACACCGGGGAGCTGTTTTTT. Translating gives CASSPWGTTNTGELFF. The genes are TRBV6-1 and TRBJ2-2; D gene unclear. Germline loops: CDR1 MNHNS, CDR2 SASEGT. The CDR3 covers 16 residues. Trimming stripped 5 bases from V and 0 bases from J, with 13 bases between.

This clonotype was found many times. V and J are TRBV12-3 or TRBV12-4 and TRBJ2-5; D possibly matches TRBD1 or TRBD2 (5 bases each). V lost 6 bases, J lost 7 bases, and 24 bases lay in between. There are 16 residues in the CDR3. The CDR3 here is CASRPSLGVGVGTQYF. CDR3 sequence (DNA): TGTGCCAGCAGACCTTCTCTAGGAGTGGGGGTCGGGACCCAGTACTTC.

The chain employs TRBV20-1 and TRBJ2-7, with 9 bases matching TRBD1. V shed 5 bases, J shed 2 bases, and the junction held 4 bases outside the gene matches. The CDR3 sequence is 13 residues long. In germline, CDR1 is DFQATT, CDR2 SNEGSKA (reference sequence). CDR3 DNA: TGCAGTGCTGCCGGACAGGGGACCTACGAGCAGTACTTC. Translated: CSAAGQGTYEQYF.

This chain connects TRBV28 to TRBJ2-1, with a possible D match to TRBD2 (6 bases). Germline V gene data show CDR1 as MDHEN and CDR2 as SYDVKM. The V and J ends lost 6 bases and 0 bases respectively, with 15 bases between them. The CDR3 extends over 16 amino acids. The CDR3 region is CASSFSWGVSYNEQFF. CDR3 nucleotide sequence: TGTGCCAGCAGCTTCTCCTGGGGGGTCTCCTACAATGAGCAGTTCTTC.